These 30 T cell receptor beta chains were all obtained from the same sample, sequenced in a study of prognosis after radiotherapy for stage I lung cancer. Genomic DNA served as the source from which two-round multiplex PCR generated TCR beta CDR3 amplicons. Amplification in first-round PCR relied on primers specific to each TRBV and TRBJ gene. TCRdb reprocessed the multiplex PCR reads via MiXCR and lists one record per CDR3 protein. The table shows more than 30,000 distinct CDR3 sequences, with 42% occurring only once. This sample comprised PBMCs, obtained before or after stereotactic body radiation therapy (not recorded which). The receptors originated from a donor aged 50 or older with non-small cell lung cancer.

This clonotype came up many times. V gene TRBV3-1 combines with J gene TRBJ1-5; D perhaps matches TRBD1 (5 bases). Germline V lookup: CDR1 LGHDT, CDR2 YNNKEL (reference sequence). CDR3 length equals 15 residues. Trimming cost V 3 bases and J 3 bases, with 12 bases left between them. The CDR3 loop reads CASSQGRRNNQPQHF. The CDR3 nucleotides are TGTGCCAGCAGCCAGGGGCGACGGAACAATCAGCCCCAGCATTTT.

With respect to this clonotype: The junction departs from the called germline gene at one end, perhaps through a read error. This chain links TRBV6-2 or TRBV6-3 with TRBJ2-1; no clear D. CDR1 MNHEY and CDR2 SVGEGT come from the germline V gene. The CDR3 runs 12 residues. This CDR3 is CASTVFYNEQFF. The CDR3 nucleotides read TGTGCCAGCACGGTGTTTTACAACGAGCAGTTCTTC.

The sample holds a few counts of this clonotype. A much larger clone is a single base away; this may be a read error. This rearrangement joins TRBV28 to TRBJ1-5, with D possibly being TRBD1 (5 bases). Germline V gives CDR1 MDHEN, CDR2 SYDVKM. This CDR3 comprises 14 residues. The CDR3 is CASSFRQRNQPHHF. The CDR3 nucleotides are TGTGCCAGCAGTTTCAGACAGCGCAATCAGCCCCATCATTTT.

The chain combines TRBV11-3 with TRBJ2-3; TRBD1 agrees at 8 bases. The CDR3 has 22 residues. The V gene's germline CDR1 is SGHNT and CDR2 YENEEA. The junction had 29 bases not matched to a gene; V was cut back by 5 bases and J by 4 bases. The DNA of the CDR3 is TGTGCCAGCAGCCTCGGACAGGGAGTAGGGTACTTAGCTGGAGAGGTGGCAGATACGCAGTATTTT. Its protein is CASSLGQGVGYLAGEVADTQYF. Supplemented by reference TRBV11-3 and TRBJ2-3, the full variable domain reads EAGVVQSPRYKIIEKKQPVAFWCNPISGHNTLYWYLQNLGQGPELLIRYENEEAVDDSQLPKDRFSAERLKGVDSTLKIQPAELGDSAVYLCASSLGQGVGYLAGEVADTQYFGPGTRLTVL.

To note about this clonotype: One base away lies a much larger clone, so this may be a sequencing read error. This rearrangement joins TRBV6-2 or TRBV6-3 to TRBJ1-4; 7 bases fit TRBD1. Germline V CDR1 and CDR2: MNHEY, SVGEGT. This CDR3 region has 14 residues. The CDR3 bases are TGTGCCAGCAGTCACCGGGACAGTTATGAAGAACTGTTTTTT. This codes for CASSHRDSYEELFF.

The chain is built from TRBV18 and TRBJ1-4; 7 bases fit TRBD1. Trimming cost V 6 bases and J 7 bases; bases outside gene matches: 8. Germline CDR1 reads KGHSH; CDR2 reads LQKENI. The CDR3 covers 14 residues. The CDR3 DNA follows: TGTGCCAGCTCCCAATGGGACAGACCTGAAAAACTGTTTTTT. This translates into CASSQWDRPEKLFF.

On this clonotype itself: A far bigger clonotype differs at one base, so this is likely a read error. The chain uses TRBV28 and TRBJ2-2, with D possibly called TRBD1 or TRBD2 (5 bases each). Germline CDR1 reads MDHEN; CDR2 reads SYDVKM. CDR3 length: 14 amino acids. The V end lost 5 bases, the J end lost 3 bases, and 10 bases lay between the germline ends. The CDR3: CASSDGTYTGELFF. DNA of the CDR3: TGTGCCAGCAGTGACGGGACGTACACCGGGGAGCTGTTTTTT.

The gene calls are TRBV7-8 and TRBJ2-3, with D possibly matching TRBD2 (7 bases). The V gene's germline CDR1 is SGHVS and CDR2 FQNEAQ. The CDR3 is 17 residues long. V was pared by 2 bases and J by 4 bases, with 19 bases between. The CDR3 loop reads CASSLRGGTVVADTQYF. The CDR3 DNA follows: TGTGCCAGCAGCTTAAGGGGGGGCACGGTAGTAGCAGATACGCAGTATTTT.

This clonotype appeared many times. V usage is TRBV13 and J usage is TRBJ1-1; D is unresolved. The ends were cut back, 3 bases at V and 1 base at J, with 6 bases in the middle. Germline CDR1 is PRHDT and CDR2 is FYEKMQ (reference sequence). The CDR3 loop spans 13 amino acids. The DNA of the CDR3 is TGTGCCAGCAGCTTTGGGTGGAACACTGAAGCTTTCTTT. Protein: CASSFGWNTEAFF.

This clonotype has ten or more counts. This chain uses TRBV6-1 with TRBJ1-4; D gene ambiguous. The germline CDR1 and CDR2 sequences are MNHNS and SASEGT. V was shortened by 6 bases and J by 5 bases, with 4 bases between the two germline ends. The CDR3 runs 11 residues. Written as DNA, the CDR3 is TGTGCCAGCAGCGGCAATGAAAAACTGTTTTTT. Translating it yields CASSGNEKLFF.

This clonotype was counted ten times or more. V and J are TRBV28 and TRBJ2-5; perhaps TRBD1 as D (6 bases). Between the trimmed V and J ends, which lost 6 bases and 2 bases, there was a span of 10 bases. Per the germline V gene, CDR1 is MDHEN and CDR2 is SYDVKM. The CDR3 totals 13 residues. CDR3 protein: CASRSGQQETQYF. CDR3 nucleotides: TGTGCCAGCAGATCTGGACAGCAAGAGACCCAGTACTTC.

This clonotype was detected ten times or more. At one boundary the junction diverges from the germline segment, which might be a read error. This chain connects TRBV28 to TRBJ2-1; 8 bases agree with TRBD1. Germline lookup yields CDR1 MDHEN and CDR2 SYDVKM. The CDR3 sequence is 13 residues long. The chain's CDR3 is CASSSTNGQGKDF. In DNA, the CDR3 is TGTGCCAGCAGTTCAACGAACGGACAGGGCAAGGACTTC.

This clonotype was detected ten times or more. The V gene is TRBV20-1, the J gene TRBJ2-1, with 9 bases identical to TRBD1. The CDR3 extends over 14 amino acids. The trim removed 5 bases at V and 6 bases at J, leaving 8 bases unmatched. CDR1 is DFQATT, CDR2 SNEGSKA, per germline (reference sequence). CDR3 nucleotide sequence: TGCAGTGCTCCACGGGACAGGGTTCGCAATGAGCAGTTCTTC. This encodes CSAPRDRVRNEQFF.

This clonotype was recorded many times. The gene calls are TRBV7-8 and TRBJ1-3, with 9 positions matching TRBD1. The CDR3 sequence is 14 residues long. Germline V lookup: CDR1 SGHVS, CDR2 FQNEAQ. V lost 4 bases, J lost 4 bases, and 2 bases stayed unmatched. The CDR3 nucleotides read TGTGCCAGCAGCTCCGGGACAGGGGGAAACACCATATATTTT. As protein: CASSSGTGGNTIYF.

In the case of this clonotype: Mismatch with germline at one junction end may stem from a read error. The J gene is TRBJ2-1, the V gene TRBV7-7; D call uncertain. The CDR3 extends over 13 amino acids. Germline-derived CDR1 and CDR2 are SSHAT and FNYEAQ (reference sequence). Here the CDR3 DNA reads TGTGCTAGCAGCTTAGGGCTAGAGAGTGAGCAGTTCTTC. Amino acids: CASSLGLESEQFF.

This clonotype was seen repeatedly, ten times or more. This chain connects TRBV20-1 to TRBJ2-2; weak D call: TRBD2 (6 bases). V lost 6 bases, J lost 8 bases, and 16 bases lay in between. CDR1 and CDR2 (germline): DFQATT, SNEGSKA (reference sequence). This CDR3 is built from 13 residues. CDR3 DNA: TGCAGTGCCAGGACTACTCCCCCGGGGGAGCTGTTTTTT. Its protein product is CSARTTPPGELFF.

Many counts were recorded for this clonotype. The V gene is TRBV5-1, the J gene TRBJ2-7; 11 bases map to TRBD1. The V gene's germline CDR1 is SGHRS and CDR2 YFSETQ. Trimming at V came to 4 bases and at J to 2 bases, leaving 2 bases not matched to a gene. The CDR3 length is 14 residues. CDR3 coding DNA: TGCGCCAGCAGCCCGGACAGGGGGCCCTACGAGCAGTACTTC. Encoded protein: CASSPDRGPYEQYF.

This clonotype was counted many times. The chain carries TRBV7-3 and TRBJ2-3; 8 bases match TRBD1. Trimming cost V 6 bases and J 1 base; bases outside gene matches: 6. Looked up from germline, CDR1 is SGHTA and CDR2 is FQGTGA. The CDR3 is made up of 15 amino acids. As DNA, the CDR3 is TGTGCCAGCAGATTAGGGGGACAGGGCACAGATACGCAGTATTTT. Residues: CASRLGGQGTDTQYF.

This clonotype was observed many times. V usage is TRBV11-1 and J usage is TRBJ2-1, with 7 bases aligning to TRBD1. The CDR3 runs 14 residues. V shed 6 bases, J shed 7 bases, and the junction held 9 bases outside the gene matches. Germline CDR1 SGHAT, CDR2 FQDESV (reference sequence). The CDR3, as DNA: TGTGCCAGCAGTTCGACAGGGAATCGGAATGAGCAGTTCTTC. Its protein is CASSSTGNRNEQFF.

This clonotype was picked up one time. This sequence is one base from a far larger clone and is likely a read error. The V and J genes are TRBV19 and TRBJ1-4; the D is unclear. The CDR3 covers 14 residues. Germline V CDR1 and CDR2: LNHDA, SQIVND (reference sequence). The CDR3 spells CASRGSSYNSPIHF. The CDR3 DNA reads TGTGCCAGTAGGGGCAGCTCCTATAATTCACCCATCCACTTT.

Concerning this clonotype itself: The germline gene is not matched at one end of the junction; a read error may be the cause. The V gene is TRBV6-1, the J gene TRBJ2-6; tentatively, D is TRBD1 (6 bases). Per germline, CDR1 MNHNS and CDR2 SASEGT. The CDR3 has 18 residues. DNA for the CDR3: TGTGCCAGCAGGGGCATTGCAGGACAGCAGTTTGGGGCCAACGTCCTGACTTTT. This translates into CASRGIAGQQFGANVLTF.

The table lists this clonotype with many counts. The chain employs TRBV6-5 and TRBJ2-5, with a tentative D call TRBD1 (5 bases). This CDR3 is built from 13 residues. The germline V gene has CDR1 MNHEY and CDR2 SVGAGI. Between the trimmed V and J ends, which lost 4 bases and 3 bases, there was a span of 9 bases. The CDR3 loop is CASSWQGEETQYF. In DNA, the CDR3 is TGTGCCAGCAGTTGGCAGGGTGAAGAGACCCAGTACTTC.

In this sample, this clonotype turned up many times. This rearrangement joins TRBV18 to TRBJ1-3; a possible D gene is TRBD1 (5 bases). CDR1 and CDR2 from the germline V gene are KGHSH and LQKENI. Trimming shortened V by 0 bases and J by 4 bases, and 19 bases separated the two germline ends. The CDR3 extends over 18 amino acids. The CDR3 loop is CASSPPSLQGVGGNTIYF. The CDR3 region has the DNA TGTGCCAGCTCACCACCTTCCTTGCAGGGAGTGGGAGGAAACACCATATATTTT.

A note on this clonotype: At one end the junction does not follow the germline gene, possibly because of a read error. The rearrangement joins TRBV28 to TRBJ1-2; D remains unclear. CDR1 and CDR2 (germline): MDHEN, SYDVKM. The CDR3 length is 14 residues. CDR3 in amino acids: CASSSSPLNYGYAF. The DNA for the CDR3 is TGTGCCAGCAGTTCCTCACCCCTCAACTATGGCTACGCCTTC.

This clonotype was seen ten or more times. This CDR3 reads CASSIEGTGVSQPQHF. The CDR3 nucleotides are TGTGCCAGTAGTATAGAGGGGACAGGGGTGAGTCAGCCCCAGCATTTT. V is TRBV19 and J is TRBJ1-5, with 10 positions matching TRBD1. Germline trimming cut 0 bases from V and 6 bases from J; bases unmatched to any gene: 5. This CDR3 region has 16 residues. Per the germline V gene, CDR1 is LNHDA and CDR2 is SQIVND (reference sequence).

The chain recombines TRBV11-2 with TRBJ2-7; no firm D call. CDR3 length equals 13 residues. V lost 2 bases to trimming and J lost 0 bases, with 5 bases between them. CDR1 is SGHAT, CDR2 FQNNGV, per germline. CDR3 residues: CASSLQSSYEQYF. Written as DNA, the CDR3 is TGTGCCAGCAGCTTACAGAGCTCCTACGAGCAGTACTTC.

The chain couples TRBV11-3 to TRBJ2-7, with D possibly being TRBD1 or TRBD2 (6 bases each). V lost 1 base and J lost 2, with 12 bases in between. Looked up from germline, CDR1 is SGHNT and CDR2 is YENEEA. This CDR3 region has 15 residues. The CDR3 nucleotides read TGTGCCAGCAGCTTAGGGGTAGGGGGGCCCTACGAGCAGTACTTC. It encodes CASSLGVGGPYEQYF. Full variable domain (rest looked up from reference TRBV11-3 and TRBJ2-7): EAGVVQSPRYKIIEKKQPVAFWCNPISGHNTLYWYLQNLGQGPELLIRYENEEAVDDSQLPKDRFSAERLKGVDSTLKIQPAELGDSAVYLCASSLGVGGPYEQYFGPGTRLTVT.

The V and J genes are TRBV3-1 and TRBJ2-5; D is unresolved. Per the germline V gene, CDR1 is LGHDT and CDR2 is YNNKEL (reference sequence). This CDR3 has 14 amino acids. The V end was cut by 5 bases, the J end by 5 bases, with 15 bases between. CDR3 sequence reads: CASSAHYNWETQYF. As DNA, the CDR3 is TGTGCCAGCAGCGCGCACTACAATTGGGAGACCCAGTACTTC.

The chain is built from TRBV6-2 or TRBV6-3 and TRBJ1-4, with 10 bases aligning to TRBD1. J gave up 8 bases and V 6 bases, and 6 bases lay outside the gene matches. The CDR3 runs to 14 residues. CDR1 and CDR2 (germline): MNHEY, SVGEGT. CDR3 nucleotides: TGTGCCAGCAGGGGAGGACAGGGGGACGAAAAACTGTTTTTT. This encodes CASRGGQGDEKLFF.

The rearrangement links TRBV5-1 to TRBJ1-2; 7 nucleotides match TRBD1. J gave up 4 bases and V 0 bases, and 12 bases lay outside the gene matches. Germline lookup yields CDR1 SGHRS and CDR2 YFSETQ. The CDR3 consists of 17 residues. In nucleotides, the CDR3 is TGCGCCAGCAGCTTGGGGATCGACAGGGCTATAACCTATGGCTACACCTTC. Protein: CASSLGIDRAITYGYTF.